This is a list of T cell receptor beta chains from one sample in a study of human T cells and chemical hapten exposure. TCRdb redid the calling of the RACE reads with MiXCR, one entry per CDR3 protein. The data show under 450,000 distinct CDR3 sequences, roughly 6% seen once. Source: whole blood, taken in connection with sensitization to the hapten diphenylcyclopropenone (DPC). The receptors stem from a young woman with alopecia areata. Some clones in this sample may be carry-over from other donors' samples. The CDR3 runs from the conserved cysteine through the conserved F or W. Each record gives: clone size, J gene, V gene, D gene, CDR3 DNA, CDR3 protein. D genes are given only for firm matches. Not every row has a clone size; where given, it reads once, few, many or a size class.

few	TRBJ1-3	TRBV5-4	TRBD1	TGTGCCAGCAGCTCCCGACAGGGGGCTGAATCTGGAAACACCATATATTTT	CASSSRQGAESGNTIYF
many	TRBJ2-3	TRBV20-1	TRBD2	TGCAGTGCTTACCCGGGACTAGCCGCAGATACGCAGTATTTT	CSAYPGLAADTQYF
many	TRBJ1-6	TRBV7-9	NA	TGTGCCAGCCTGAGGGGGACTACGGGAAATTCACCCCTCCACTTT	CASLRGTTGNSPLHF
many	TRBJ1-1	TRBV5-1	NA	TGCGCCAGCAGCTTGATGAGGAACACTGAAGCTTTCTTT	CASSLMRNTEAFF
many	TRBJ2-7	TRBV24-1	NA	TGTGCCACCAGTGACCGAGCCCGAATGAGGACGGATGCCTACGAGCAGTACTTC	CATSDRARMRTDAYEQYF
many	TRBJ1-6	TRBV25-1	TRBD1	TGTGCCAGCAGGGAAGGGACAGTAGATTCACCCCTCCACTTT	CASREGTVDSPLHF
many	TRBJ2-7	TRBV7-2	NA	TGTGCCAGCAGCCCTTACAACTACGAGCAGTACTTC	CASSPYNYEQYF
few	TRBJ2-7	TRBV2	TRBD2	TGTGCCACCGCAGGACTAGCGCGGGAGCAGTACTTC	CATAGLAREQYF
few	TRBJ2-1	TRBV3-1	NA	TGTGCCAGCAGCCAAGAGAAGGGCCCCTACAATGAGCAGTTCTTC	CASSQEKGPYNEQFF
NA	TRBJ1-1	TRBV2	NA	TGTGCCAGCACCGAGTGGGTAGGGTATGCTTTCTTT	CASTEWVGYAFF
many	TRBJ1-5	TRBV12-5	NA	TGTGCTAGTGGTTTGGCTACGGACGGGGGGCAGCCCCAGCATTTT	CASGLATDGGQPQHF
few	TRBJ1-2	TRBV3-1	TRBD1	TGTGCCAGCAGCCCCGGGACAGGGGGTGTTGGCTACACCTTC	CASSPGTGGVGYTF
few	TRBJ2-4	TRBV2	TRBD2	TGTGCCAGCAGGTTCGGACTAGCGGGGGGCCCTGTCCAAAACATTCAGTACTTC	CASRFGLAGGPVQNIQYF
few	TRBJ2-2	TRBV14	TRBD1	TGTGCCAGCAGCCCCCCGCTCGGACAGGGGAACACCGGGGAGCTGTTTTTT	CASSPPLGQGNTGELFF
NA	TRBJ1-1	TRBV10-3	NA	TGTGCCATCAGTGACGTCAGGAAGAACACTGAAGCTTTCTTT	CAISDVRKNTEAFF
NA	TRBJ2-7	TRBV28	NA	TGTGCCAGCAGTGATACGACTGGGACTGAGCAGTACTTC	CASSDTTGTEQYF
NA	TRBJ2-3	TRBV7-8	NA	TGTGCCAGCAGCTTCATTTGGGACGGTACAGATACGCAGTATTTT	CASSFIWDGTDTQYF
many	TRBJ1-6	TRBV5-1	TRBD1	TGCGCCAGCAGCTACGCCGGGACAGACAACCTCCACTTT	CASSYAGTDNLHF
few	TRBJ1-2	TRBV5-1	TRBD1	TGCGCCAGCAGCTTGGCCGGACAGGGGGAGAACTATGGCTACACCTTC	CASSLAGQGENYGYTF
NA	TRBJ2-3	TRBV14	NA	TGTGCCAGCAGCCATCCGAAAGGGCGAGGGGTAGATACGCAGTATTTT	CASSHPKGRGVDTQYF
NA	TRBJ2-6	TRBV6-4	NA	TGTGCCAGCAGTGAAGAAGGGTCTGGGGCCAACGTCCTGACTTTC	CASSEEGSGANVLTF
NA	TRBJ2-5	TRBV6-5	NA	TGTGCCAGCAGTCGGGGACCCGAAAGGTTCCAGTACTTC	CASSRGPERFQYF
NA	TRBJ2-3	TRBV12-3/TRBV12-4	TRBD1	TGTGCCAGCAGTGGGACAGCAAGCACAGATACGCAGTATTTT	CASSGTASTDTQYF
few	TRBJ1-1	TRBV7-3	NA	TGTGCCAGCAGCTTGTACCCGGCTGAAGAAGCTTTCTTT	CASSLYPAEEAFF
many	TRBJ1-5	TRBV20-1	NA	TGCAGTGCTAGAGTATTTGGGGTATGGGCCGTGGGCAGCAATCAGCCCCAGCATTTT	CSARVFGVWAVGSNQPQHF
NA	TRBJ2-5	TRBV4-3	NA	TGCGCCAGCAGCCAAGAGTTTGGAGAGACCCAGTACTTC	CASSQEFGETQYF
NA	TRBJ2-7	TRBV12-3/TRBV12-4	NA	TGTGCCAGCAGTCAGGGGAGGGAATACGAGCAGTACTTC	CASSQGREYEQYF
many	TRBJ2-7	TRBV5-1	NA	TGCGCCAGCAGCTTCCGAGGGGGCTCCTACGAGCAGTACTTC	CASSFRGGSYEQYF
many	TRBJ1-5	TRBV6-6	NA	TGTGCCAGCACTCGACAGGACAATCAGCCCCAGCATTTT	CASTRQDNQPQHF
many	TRBJ2-5	TRBV7-2	TRBD2	TGTGCCAGCAGCTCCCGCCAGACTAGCGGACTTGAAGAGACCCAGTACTTC	CASSSRQTSGLEETQYF
few	TRBJ2-3	TRBV7-6	NA	TGTGCCAGCAGCTTAGGAGAGACTCGGAGTACGCAGTATTTT	CASSLGETRSTQYF
many	TRBJ2-6	TRBV7-6	NA	TGTGCCAGCAGCTCCACGGACGCCTTCTCTGGGGCCAACGTCCTGACTTTC	CASSSTDAFSGANVLTF
few	TRBJ1-5	TRBV29-1	NA	TGCAGCGTTGGGACGTTGGGCAATCAGCCCCAGCATTTT	CSVGTLGNQPQHF
NA	TRBJ2-7	TRBV6-5	TRBD1	TGTGCCAGCAGATCACAGGGGGACGAGCAGTACTTC	CASRSQGDEQYF
many	TRBJ2-1	TRBV2	TRBD2	TGTGCCAGCAGTGGGGGCGGGGGCTCCTACAATGAGCAGTTCTTC	CASSGGGGSYNEQFF
many	TRBJ1-2	TRBV6-5	NA	TGTGCCAGCAGTTACCGCCTGGACAGTAACTATGGCTACACCTTC	CASSYRLDSNYGYTF
NA	TRBJ1-1	TRBV10-2	TRBD1	TGCGCCAGCAGTGAGACAGGGGGCCAGTGGACTGAAGCTTTCTTT	CASSETGGQWTEAFF